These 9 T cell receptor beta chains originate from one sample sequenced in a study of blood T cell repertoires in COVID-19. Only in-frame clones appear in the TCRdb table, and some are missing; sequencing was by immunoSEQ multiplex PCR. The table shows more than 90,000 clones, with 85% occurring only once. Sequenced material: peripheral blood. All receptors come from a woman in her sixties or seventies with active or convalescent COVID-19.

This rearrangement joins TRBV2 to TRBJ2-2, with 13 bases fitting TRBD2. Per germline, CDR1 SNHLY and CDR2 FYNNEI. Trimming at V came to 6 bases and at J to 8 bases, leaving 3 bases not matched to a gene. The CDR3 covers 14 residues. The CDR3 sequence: CASRGLAGSGELFF. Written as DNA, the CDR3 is TGTGCCAGCAGGGGACTAGCGGGAAGTGGGGAGCTGTTTTTT.

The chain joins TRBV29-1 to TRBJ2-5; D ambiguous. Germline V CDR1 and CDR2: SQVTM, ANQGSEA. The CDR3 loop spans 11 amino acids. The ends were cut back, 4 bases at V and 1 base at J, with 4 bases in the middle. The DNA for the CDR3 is TGCAGCGTTGGACTCCAAGAGACCCAGTACTTC. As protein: CSVGLQETQYF.

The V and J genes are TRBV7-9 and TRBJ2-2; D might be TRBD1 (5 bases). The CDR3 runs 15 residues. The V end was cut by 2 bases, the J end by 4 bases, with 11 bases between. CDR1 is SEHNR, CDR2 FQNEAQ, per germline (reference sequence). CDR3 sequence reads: CASSLRQGGTGELFF. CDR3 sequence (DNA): TGTGCCAGCAGCTTAAGGCAGGGCGGCACCGGGGAGCTGTTTTTT.

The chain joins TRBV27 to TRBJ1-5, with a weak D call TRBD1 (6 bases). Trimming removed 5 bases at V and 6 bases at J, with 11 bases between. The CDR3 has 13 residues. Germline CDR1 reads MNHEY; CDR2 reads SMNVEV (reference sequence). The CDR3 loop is CASSTQGGQPQHF. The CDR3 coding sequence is TGTGCCAGCAGTACACAGGGCGGTCAGCCCCAGCATTTT.

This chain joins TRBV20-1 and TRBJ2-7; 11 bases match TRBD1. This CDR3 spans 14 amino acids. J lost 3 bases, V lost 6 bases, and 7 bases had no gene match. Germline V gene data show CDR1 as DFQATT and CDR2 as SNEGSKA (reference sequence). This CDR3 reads CSASSGTGGYEQYF. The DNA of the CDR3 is TGCAGTGCCAGTTCGGGGACAGGGGGCTACGAGCAGTACTTC.

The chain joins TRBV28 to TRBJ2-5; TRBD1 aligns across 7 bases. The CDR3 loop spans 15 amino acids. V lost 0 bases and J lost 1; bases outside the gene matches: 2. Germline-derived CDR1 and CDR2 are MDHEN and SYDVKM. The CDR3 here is CASSLWGTAQETQYF. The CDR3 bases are TGTGCCAGCAGTTTATGGGGGACAGCCCAAGAGACCCAGTACTTC.

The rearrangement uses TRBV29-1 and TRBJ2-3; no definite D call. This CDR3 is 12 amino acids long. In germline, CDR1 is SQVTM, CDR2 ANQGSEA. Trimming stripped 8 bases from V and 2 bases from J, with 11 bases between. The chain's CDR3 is CSLVHNTDTQYF. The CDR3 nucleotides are TGCAGCCTCGTCCACAACACAGATACGCAGTATTTT.

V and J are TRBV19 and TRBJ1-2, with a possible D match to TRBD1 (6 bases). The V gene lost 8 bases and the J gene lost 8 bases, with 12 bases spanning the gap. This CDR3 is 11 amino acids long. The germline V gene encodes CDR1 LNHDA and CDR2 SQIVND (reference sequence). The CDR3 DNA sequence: TGTGCCAGTGGCCAGGGGTGGGGCTACACCTTC. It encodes CASGQGWGYTF.

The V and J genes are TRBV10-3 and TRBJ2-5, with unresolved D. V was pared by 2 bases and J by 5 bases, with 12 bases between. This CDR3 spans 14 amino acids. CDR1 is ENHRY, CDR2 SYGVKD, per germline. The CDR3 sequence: CAISETNTGETQYF. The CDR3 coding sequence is TGTGCCATCAGTGAGACTAACACCGGCGAGACCCAGTACTTC.